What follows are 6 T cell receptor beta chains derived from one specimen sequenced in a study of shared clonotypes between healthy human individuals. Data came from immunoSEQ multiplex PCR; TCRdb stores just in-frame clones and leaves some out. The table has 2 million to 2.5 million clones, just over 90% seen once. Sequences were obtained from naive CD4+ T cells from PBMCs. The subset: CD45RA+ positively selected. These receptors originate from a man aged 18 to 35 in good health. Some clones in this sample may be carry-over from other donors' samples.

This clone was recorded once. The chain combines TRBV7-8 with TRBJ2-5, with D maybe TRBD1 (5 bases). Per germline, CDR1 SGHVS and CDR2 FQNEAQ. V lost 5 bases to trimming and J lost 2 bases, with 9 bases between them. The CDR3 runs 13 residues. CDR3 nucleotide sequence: TGTGCCAGCAGCACTGGACAACAAGAGACCCAGTACTTC. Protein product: CASSTGQQETQYF.

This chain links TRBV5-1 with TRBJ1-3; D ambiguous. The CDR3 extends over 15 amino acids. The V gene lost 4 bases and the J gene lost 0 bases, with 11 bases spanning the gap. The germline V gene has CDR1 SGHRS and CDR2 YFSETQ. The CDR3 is CASSRTGYSGNTIYF. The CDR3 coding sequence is TGCGCCAGCAGCCGGACCGGATACTCTGGAAACACCATATATTTT.

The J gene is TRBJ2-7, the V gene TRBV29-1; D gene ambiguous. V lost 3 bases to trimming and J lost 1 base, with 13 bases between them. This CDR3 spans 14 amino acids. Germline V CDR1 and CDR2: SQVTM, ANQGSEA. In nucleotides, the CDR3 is TGCAGCGTTGATGATGGGCCAGAATCCTACGAGCAGTACTTC. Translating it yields CSVDDGPESYEQYF.

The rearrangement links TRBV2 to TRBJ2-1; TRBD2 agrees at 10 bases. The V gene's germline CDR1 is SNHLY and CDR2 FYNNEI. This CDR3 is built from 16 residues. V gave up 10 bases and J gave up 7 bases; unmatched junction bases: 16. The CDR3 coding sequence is TGTGCCACGCCCCTCGCCGGGACTAGCGTTGGTAATGAGCAGTTCTTC. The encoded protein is CATPLAGTSVGNEQFF.

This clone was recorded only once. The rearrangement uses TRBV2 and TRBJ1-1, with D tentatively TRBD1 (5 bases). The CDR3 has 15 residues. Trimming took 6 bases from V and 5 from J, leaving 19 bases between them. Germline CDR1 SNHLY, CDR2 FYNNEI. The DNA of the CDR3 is TGTGCCAGCAGCTTCCTGGTGGGGGGTGGAACTGAAGCTTTCTTT. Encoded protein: CASSFLVGGGTEAFF.

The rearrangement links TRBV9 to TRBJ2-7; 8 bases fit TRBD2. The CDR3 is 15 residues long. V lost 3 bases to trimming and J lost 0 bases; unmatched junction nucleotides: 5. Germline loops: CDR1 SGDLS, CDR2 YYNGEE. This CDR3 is CASSASGGSSYEQYF. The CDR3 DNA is TGTGCCAGCAGCGCCAGCGGGGGTAGCTCCTACGAGCAGTACTTC.